This T cell receptor beta chain was captured by sequencing in a study of Graves' ophthalmopathy and Graves' hyperthyroidism. Looked up from germline, CDR1 is SQVTM and CDR2 is ANQGSEA. The CDR3 length is 12 residues, termini included. A note on this clonotype: Because it lacks the conserved phenylalanine or tryptophan at the end, this CDR3 is likely a read error. Because the CDR3's place on the DNA is in doubt, the DNA is left out and the CDR3 is given as listed by TCRdb.

The sequenced template was RNA, covering the TCR beta CDR3 region. The workflow started with a first-round RT-PCR run with HTBI primers and then moved on to a second-round multiplex PCR. TCRdb reprocessed the multiplex PCR reads via MiXCR and lists one record per CDR3 protein. The table includes about 700,000 distinct CDR3 sequences, roughly two fifths detected once. Sample: peripheral blood. This clonotype was obtained from an adult man with Graves' ophthalmopathy. V is TRBV29-1 and J is TRBJ1-1; the table assigns TRBD1, which was not confirmed against the DNA. The CDR3 spells CSVEDRGVGANY.